The table lists the clone carrying this TCR beta chain with a count of one. As yet, its antigen is unknown. The data stem from a study of T cells in tuberculosis. General observations from the study: Active tuberculosis patients had shorter CDR3-alpha; the beta difference was nonsignificant. Active tuberculosis TCR-alpha repertoires lay closer to GMM-specific TCRs than IGRA-negative controls, suggesting clonal expansion. Active tuberculosis cases were adults; controls were adolescents.

Measured with immunoSEQ multiplex PCR; TCRdb has only the in-frame clones, and not every one. The sample yields about 20,000 clones, 85% to 90% seen once. The CDR3 sequence is 15 residues long. CDR1 and CDR2 from the germline V gene are LNHDA and SQIVND (reference sequence). The ends lost 3 bases at V and 8 bases at J; junction bases unmatched: 11. The chain employs TRBV19 and TRBJ1-2; 8 nucleotides line up with TRBD1. Sequencing input: PBMCs. This receptor was obtained from a donor aged 10 to 29 with latent tuberculosis or without tuberculosis infection. The CDR3 here is CASSIPQGVTRGYTF. The DNA of the CDR3 is TGTGCCAGTAGTATCCCACAGGGGGTTACGCGCGGCTACACCTTC. Based on the CDR3 plus reference TRBV19 and TRBJ1-2, the full variable domain is DGGITQSPKYLFRKEGQNVTLSCEQNLNHDAMYWYRQDPGQGLRLIYYSQIVNDFQKGDIAEGYSVSREKKESFPLTVTSAQKNPTAFYLCASSIPQGVTRGYTFGSGTRLTVV.